A selection of T cell receptor beta chains follows, all from one sample in a study of long-term antiretroviral therapy in people with HIV. Libraries were prepared by immunoSEQ multiplex PCR; TCRdb keeps only in-frame clonotypes and omits some of them. The table records more than 20,000 clones, around 85% of them present only once. This material consisted of unsorted PBMCs, taken 2.3 years after starting antiretroviral therapy. The receptor set was obtained from a man aged 35 to 55 with HIV. Both conserved end residues are part of each CDR3. The order of the fields is J gene, V gene, clone size, D gene, CDR3 protein, CDR3 DNA. A D gene is named only where the DNA matches it firmly. Some rows have no size entry. The others give once, few or many, or a class for an expanded clone.

j_gene: TRBJ1-1; v_gene: TRBV30; abundance: .; d_gene: TRBD1; CDR3aa: CAWSFKDRGLSEAFF; CDR3nt: TGTGCCTGGAGTTTTAAAGACAGGGGGCTCTCTGAAGCTTTCTTT
j_gene: TRBJ2-3; v_gene: TRBV6-4; abundance: few; d_gene: .; CDR3aa: CASSVNPGSDTQYF; CDR3nt: TGTGCCAGCAGTGTGAACCCAGGGTCAGATACGCAGTATTTT
j_gene: TRBJ2-3; v_gene: TRBV30; abundance: .; d_gene: TRBD2; CDR3aa: CAWSLAASTDTQYF; CDR3nt: TGTGCCTGGAGTCTAGCGGCTAGCACAGATACGCAGTATTTT
j_gene: TRBJ2-1; v_gene: TRBV7-9; abundance: .; d_gene: TRBD2; CDR3aa: CASRLLAGGRPSYNEQFF; CDR3nt: TGTGCCAGCAGGCTACTAGCGGGGGGGCGCCCTTCCTACAATGAGCAGTTCTTC
j_gene: TRBJ2-3; v_gene: TRBV6-1; abundance: .; d_gene: TRBD2; CDR3aa: CASEGGGLSNTQYF; CDR3nt: TGTGCCAGCGAGGGCGGGGGGCTATCCAATACGCAGTATTTT
j_gene: TRBJ2-3; v_gene: TRBV10-2; abundance: .; d_gene: TRBD2; CDR3aa: CASSAGLAADTQYF; CDR3nt: TGCGCCAGCAGCGCTGGACTAGCGGCAGATACGCAGTATTTT
j_gene: TRBJ1-4; v_gene: TRBV18; abundance: .; d_gene: .; CDR3aa: CASSPQGRNEKLFF; CDR3nt: TGTGCCAGCTCACCTCAAGGAAGGAATGAAAAACTGTTTTTT
j_gene: TRBJ1-4; v_gene: TRBV5-1; abundance: .; d_gene: .; CDR3aa: CASSLQADNEKLFF; CDR3nt: TGCGCCAGCAGCTTGCAGGCTGATAATGAAAAACTGTTTTTT
j_gene: TRBJ1-3; v_gene: TRBV4-1; abundance: .; d_gene: .; CDR3aa: CASSQGNTIYF; CDR3nt: TGCGCCAGCAGCCAAGGAAACACCATATATTTT
j_gene: TRBJ2-2; v_gene: TRBV19; abundance: .; d_gene: .; CDR3aa: CASSITQVAGELFF; CDR3nt: TGTGCCAGTAGTATAACGCAGGTTGCCGGGGAGCTGTTTTTT
j_gene: TRBJ2-1; v_gene: TRBV9; abundance: few; d_gene: TRBD1; CDR3aa: CASSLEGGYSDSYYNEQFF; CDR3nt: TGTGCCAGCAGCCTAGAAGGGGGCTACTCCGATTCTTATTACAATGAGCAGTTCTTC
j_gene: TRBJ1-1; v_gene: TRBV19; abundance: .; d_gene: .; CDR3aa: CASSPTAVPEAFF; CDR3nt: TGTGCCAGTAGCCCCACCGCGGTCCCTGAAGCTTTCTTT
j_gene: TRBJ1-5; v_gene: TRBV27; abundance: few; d_gene: TRBD1; CDR3aa: CASGSSRTGRTYSNQPQHF; CDR3nt: TGTGCCAGCGGATCTTCTCGGACAGGGAGGACCTATAGCAATCAGCCCCAGCATTTT
j_gene: TRBJ1-2; v_gene: TRBV25-1; abundance: .; d_gene: .; CDR3aa: CASSEYGENYGYTF; CDR3nt: TGTGCCAGCAGTGAATACGGAGAGAACTATGGCTACACCTTC
j_gene: TRBJ2-1; v_gene: TRBV5-1; abundance: once; d_gene: .; CDR3aa: CASSLGENEQFF; CDR3nt: TGCGCCAGCAGCTTGGGAGAAAATGAGCAGTTCTTC
j_gene: TRBJ1-5; v_gene: TRBV19; abundance: .; d_gene: .; CDR3aa: CASSMRNPAPNQPQHF; CDR3nt: TGTGCCAGTAGTATGAGGAACCCAGCCCCTAATCAGCCCCAGCATTTT
j_gene: TRBJ2-1; v_gene: TRBV12-5; abundance: .; d_gene: TRBD2; CDR3aa: CASGPSGEGPFRISYNEQFF; CDR3nt: TGTGCTAGTGGTCCTTCGGGGGAGGGCCCTTTTAGGATCTCCTACAATGAGCAGTTCTTC
j_gene: TRBJ2-3; v_gene: TRBV27; abundance: .; d_gene: TRBD2; CDR3aa: CASSLSSGAYTDTQYF; CDR3nt: TGTGCCAGCAGTTTATCTAGCGGGGCCTACACAGATACGCAGTATTTT
j_gene: TRBJ2-7; v_gene: TRBV29-1; abundance: .; d_gene: .; CDR3aa: CSVLGLAGNHEQYF; CDR3nt: TGCAGCGTTCTGGGGCTTGCTGGAAACCACGAGCAGTACTTC
j_gene: TRBJ1-1; v_gene: TRBV5-1; abundance: .; d_gene: TRBD1; CDR3aa: CASRQTGGSTEAFF; CDR3nt: TGCGCCAGCAGACAGACAGGGGGGAGCACTGAAGCTTTCTTT
j_gene: TRBJ1-4; v_gene: TRBV30; abundance: few; d_gene: TRBD1; CDR3aa: CAWTRDRDEKLFF; CDR3nt: TGTGCCTGGACGCGGGACAGGGATGAAAAACTGTTTTTT
j_gene: TRBJ1-1; v_gene: TRBV7-9; abundance: .; d_gene: .; CDR3aa: CASSFSGTFTEAFF; CDR3nt: TGTGCCAGCAGCTTTTCCGGGACATTCACTGAAGCTTTCTTT
j_gene: TRBJ1-2; v_gene: TRBV5-6; abundance: .; d_gene: TRBD1; CDR3aa: CASSLFGQDPGPHGYTF; CDR3nt: TGTGCCAGCAGCTTGTTTGGACAGGACCCCGGTCCTCATGGCTACACCTTC
j_gene: TRBJ1-3; v_gene: TRBV19; abundance: .; d_gene: .; CDR3aa: CASETESGNTIYF; CDR3nt: TGTGCCAGCGAGACCGAATCTGGAAACACCATATATTTT
j_gene: TRBJ1-1; v_gene: TRBV7-3; abundance: .; d_gene: .; CDR3aa: CASSLNRDTEAFF; CDR3nt: TGTGCCAGCAGCTTAAACAGGGACACTGAAGCTTTCTTT
j_gene: TRBJ1-5; v_gene: TRBV5-6; abundance: .; d_gene: .; CDR3aa: CASSLGGAQPQHF; CDR3nt: TGTGCCAGCAGCTTGGGGGGAGCTCAGCCCCAGCATTTT
j_gene: TRBJ2-5; v_gene: TRBV7-8; abundance: .; d_gene: .; CDR3aa: CASSLSFETQYF; CDR3nt: TGTGCCAGCAGCCTCTCCTTCGAGACCCAGTACTTC
j_gene: TRBJ1-1; v_gene: TRBV18; abundance: .; d_gene: TRBD1; CDR3aa: CASSQDRGSTEAFF; CDR3nt: TGTGCCAGCTCACAGGACAGGGGGAGCACTGAAGCTTTCTTT
j_gene: TRBJ2-1; v_gene: TRBV19; abundance: .; d_gene: .; CDR3aa: CASSISQGTYNEQFF; CDR3nt: TGTGCCAGTAGTATAAGCCAGGGGACCTACAATGAGCAGTTCTTC
j_gene: TRBJ2-7; v_gene: TRBV5-1; abundance: .; d_gene: .; CDR3aa: CASSLEHFYEQYF; CDR3nt: TGCGCCAGCAGCTTGGAGCATTTCTACGAGCAGTACTTC
j_gene: TRBJ2-7; v_gene: TRBV4-2; abundance: .; d_gene: TRBD1; CDR3aa: CASSQAGGSYEQYF; CDR3nt: TGTGCCAGCAGCCAAGCAGGGGGTTCCTACGAGCAGTACTTC
j_gene: TRBJ2-1; v_gene: TRBV9; abundance: .; d_gene: TRBD2; CDR3aa: CASSVGLAGENEQFF; CDR3nt: TGTGCCAGCAGCGTAGGACTAGCGGGAGAGAATGAGCAGTTCTTC
j_gene: TRBJ1-1; v_gene: TRBV4-1; abundance: .; d_gene: .; CDR3aa: CASSHESSTTNTEAFF; CDR3nt: TGCGCCAGCAGCCATGAATCCTCTACAACAAACACTGAAGCTTTCTTT
j_gene: TRBJ1-3; v_gene: TRBV6-5; abundance: .; d_gene: TRBD1; CDR3aa: CASSYRQGGGNTIYF; CDR3nt: TGTGCCAGCAGTTACCGACAGGGGGGTGGAAACACCATATATTTT
j_gene: TRBJ2-3; v_gene: TRBV5-1; abundance: .; d_gene: .; CDR3aa: CASSLFSSGSGTDTQYF; CDR3nt: TGCGCCAGCAGCTTGTTCAGTTCCGGCTCGGGCACAGATACGCAGTATTTT
j_gene: TRBJ2-1; v_gene: TRBV7-9; abundance: .; d_gene: .; CDR3aa: CASSYTERVNEQFF; CDR3nt: TGTGCCAGCAGCTACACTGAGCGGGTCAATGAGCAGTTCTTC
j_gene: TRBJ2-1; v_gene: TRBV14; abundance: .; d_gene: .; CDR3aa: CASSLTGGHQEQFF; CDR3nt: TGTGCCAGCAGCCTGACAGGAGGGCATCAGGAGCAGTTCTTC
j_gene: TRBJ1-2; v_gene: TRBV6-5; abundance: .; d_gene: .; CDR3aa: CASSYSGRGSLYGYTF; CDR3nt: TGTGCCAGCAGTTACTCGGGTAGGGGGTCGCTCTATGGCTACACCTTC
j_gene: TRBJ1-1; v_gene: TRBV29-1; abundance: .; d_gene: .; CDR3aa: CSVERGAAEAFF; CDR3nt: TGCAGCGTTGAACGGGGGGCGGCTGAAGCTTTCTTT
j_gene: TRBJ2-7; v_gene: TRBV11-2; abundance: .; d_gene: .; CDR3aa: CASSPPGYEQYF; CDR3nt: TGTGCCAGCAGCCCCCCTGGGTACGAGCAGTACTTC
j_gene: TRBJ1-1; v_gene: TRBV30; abundance: .; d_gene: .; CDR3aa: CAWNRITGTTEAFF; CDR3nt: TGTGCCTGGAACCGCATCACAGGGACCACTGAAGCTTTCTTT
j_gene: TRBJ2-2; v_gene: TRBV19; abundance: .; d_gene: .; CDR3aa: CASSLGQFGSTGELFF; CDR3nt: TGTGCCAGTAGTCTTGGACAGTTTGGGAGCACCGGGGAGCTGTTTTTT
j_gene: TRBJ2-3; v_gene: TRBV9; abundance: .; d_gene: .; CDR3aa: CASSVAGRGQDTQYF; CDR3nt: TGTGCCAGCAGCGTAGCGGGGCGGGGGCAAGATACGCAGTATTTT
j_gene: TRBJ1-1; v_gene: TRBV9; abundance: .; d_gene: .; CDR3aa: CASSGGPGNTEAFF; CDR3nt: TGTGCCAGCAGCGGCGGCCCAGGGAACACTGAAGCTTTCTTT
j_gene: TRBJ1-5; v_gene: TRBV10-2; abundance: .; d_gene: .; CDR3aa: CASSLTPSRVDQPQHF; CDR3nt: TGCGCCAGCAGTTTGACACCATCGAGGGTCGATCAGCCCCAGCATTTT
j_gene: TRBJ2-1; v_gene: TRBV2; abundance: .; d_gene: .; CDR3aa: CARSGTPNEQFF; CDR3nt: TGTGCCAGATCAGGGACCCCAAATGAGCAGTTCTTC